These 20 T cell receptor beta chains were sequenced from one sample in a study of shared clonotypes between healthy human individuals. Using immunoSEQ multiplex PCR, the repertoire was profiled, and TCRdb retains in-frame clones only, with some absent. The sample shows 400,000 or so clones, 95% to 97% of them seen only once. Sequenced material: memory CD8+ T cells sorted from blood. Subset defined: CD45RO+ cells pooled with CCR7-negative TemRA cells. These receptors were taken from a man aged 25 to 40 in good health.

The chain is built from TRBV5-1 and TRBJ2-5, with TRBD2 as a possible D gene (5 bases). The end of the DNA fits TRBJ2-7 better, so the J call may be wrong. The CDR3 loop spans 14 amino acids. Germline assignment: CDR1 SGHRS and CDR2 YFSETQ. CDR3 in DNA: TGCGCCAGCAGCTTAGGTGCTAGCTTGACCGAGCAGTACTTC. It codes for CASSLGASLTEQYF.

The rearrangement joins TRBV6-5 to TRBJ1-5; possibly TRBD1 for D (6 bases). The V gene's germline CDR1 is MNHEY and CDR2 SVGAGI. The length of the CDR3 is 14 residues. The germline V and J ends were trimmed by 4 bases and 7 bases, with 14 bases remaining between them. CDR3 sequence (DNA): TGTGCCAGCAGTTCCGCACAGGGTAGCCAGCCCCAGCATTTT. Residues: CASSSAQGSQPQHF.

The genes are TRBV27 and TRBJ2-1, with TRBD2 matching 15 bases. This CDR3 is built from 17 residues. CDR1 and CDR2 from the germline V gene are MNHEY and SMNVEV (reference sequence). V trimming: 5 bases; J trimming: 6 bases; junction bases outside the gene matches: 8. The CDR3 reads CASSGLAGGPIRNEQFF. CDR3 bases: TGTGCCAGCAGTGGACTAGCGGGAGGGCCTATTCGCAATGAGCAGTTCTTC.

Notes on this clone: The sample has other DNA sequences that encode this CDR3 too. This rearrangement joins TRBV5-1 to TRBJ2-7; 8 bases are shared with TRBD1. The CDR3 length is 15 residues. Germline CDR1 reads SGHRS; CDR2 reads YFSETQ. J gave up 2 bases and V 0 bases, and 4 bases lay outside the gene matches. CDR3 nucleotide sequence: TGCGCCAGCAGCTTGGGGTTGACAGGGGCCTACGAGCAGTACTTC. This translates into CASSLGLTGAYEQYF.

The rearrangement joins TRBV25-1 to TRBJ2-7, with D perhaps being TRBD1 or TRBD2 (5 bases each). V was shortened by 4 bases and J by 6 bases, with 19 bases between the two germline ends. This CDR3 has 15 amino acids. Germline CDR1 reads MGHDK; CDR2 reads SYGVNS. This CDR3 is CASSAEGLVDVEQYF. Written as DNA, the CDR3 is TGTGCCAGCAGTGCCGAGGGGCTAGTTGATGTCGAGCAGTACTTC.

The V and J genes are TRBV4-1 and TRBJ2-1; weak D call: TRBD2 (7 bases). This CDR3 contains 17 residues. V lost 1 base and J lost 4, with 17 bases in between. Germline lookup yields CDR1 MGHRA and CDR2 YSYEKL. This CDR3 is CASSQVGRGTQYNEQFF. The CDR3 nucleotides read TGCGCCAGCAGCCAAGTGGGGAGGGGGACACAGTACAATGAGCAGTTCTTC.

CDR3 bases: TGTGCCAGCAGCGCCTCCTCGAGTGGCTACACCTTC. Protein: CASSASSSGYTF. The chain combines TRBV28 with TRBJ1-2, with unresolved D. Trimming left V 6 bases short and J 7 bases short, with 12 bases between. Germline V gives CDR1 MDHEN, CDR2 SYDVKM. This CDR3 region has 12 residues.

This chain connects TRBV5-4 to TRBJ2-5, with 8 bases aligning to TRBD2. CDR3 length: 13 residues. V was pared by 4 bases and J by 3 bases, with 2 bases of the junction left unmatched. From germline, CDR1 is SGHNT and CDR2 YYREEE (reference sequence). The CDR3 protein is CASSAGGEETQYF. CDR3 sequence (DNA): TGTGCCAGCAGCGCCGGGGGGGAAGAGACCCAGTACTTC.

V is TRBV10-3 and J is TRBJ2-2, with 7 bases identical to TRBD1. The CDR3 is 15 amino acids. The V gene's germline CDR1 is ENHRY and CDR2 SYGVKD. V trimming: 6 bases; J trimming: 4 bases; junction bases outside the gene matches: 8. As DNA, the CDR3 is TGTGCCATCAGACCGAGGGCAGGGGGCACCGGGGAGCTGTTTTTT. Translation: CAIRPRAGGTGELFF.

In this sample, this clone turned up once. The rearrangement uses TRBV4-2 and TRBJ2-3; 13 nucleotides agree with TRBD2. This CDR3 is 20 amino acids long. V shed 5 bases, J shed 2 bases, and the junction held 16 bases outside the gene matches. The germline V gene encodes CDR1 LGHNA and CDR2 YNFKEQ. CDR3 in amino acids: CASSSDPGTSGTGPTDTQYF. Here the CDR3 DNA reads TGTGCCAGCAGCTCCGACCCTGGGACTAGCGGGACGGGGCCCACAGATACGCAGTATTTT.

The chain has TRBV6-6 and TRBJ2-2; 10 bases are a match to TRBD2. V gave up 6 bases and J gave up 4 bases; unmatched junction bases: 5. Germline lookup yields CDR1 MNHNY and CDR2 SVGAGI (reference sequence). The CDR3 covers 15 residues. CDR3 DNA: TGTGCCAGCAGACCTAGCGGGAGCTTCACCGGGGAGCTGTTTTTT. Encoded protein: CASRPSGSFTGELFF.

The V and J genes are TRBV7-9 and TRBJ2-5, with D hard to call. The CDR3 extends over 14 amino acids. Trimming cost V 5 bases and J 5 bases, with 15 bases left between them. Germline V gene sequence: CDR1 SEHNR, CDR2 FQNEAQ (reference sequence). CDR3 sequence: CASSLNTPRETQYF. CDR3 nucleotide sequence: TGTGCCAGCAGCCTAAACACCCCTCGGGAGACCCAGTACTTC.

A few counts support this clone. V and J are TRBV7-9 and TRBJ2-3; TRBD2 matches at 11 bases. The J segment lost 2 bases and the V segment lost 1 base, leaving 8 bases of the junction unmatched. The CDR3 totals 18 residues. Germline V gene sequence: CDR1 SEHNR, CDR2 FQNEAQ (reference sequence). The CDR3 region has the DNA TGTGCCAGCAGCTTAGGTCTAGCGGGAGGCCTGCTCACAGATACGCAGTATTTT. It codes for CASSLGLAGGLLTDTQYF.

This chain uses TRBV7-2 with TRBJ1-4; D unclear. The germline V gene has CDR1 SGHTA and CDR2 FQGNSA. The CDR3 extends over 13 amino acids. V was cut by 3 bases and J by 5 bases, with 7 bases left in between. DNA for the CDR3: TGTGCCAGCAGCTTTACCAGGAATGAAAAACTGTTTTTT. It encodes CASSFTRNEKLFF.

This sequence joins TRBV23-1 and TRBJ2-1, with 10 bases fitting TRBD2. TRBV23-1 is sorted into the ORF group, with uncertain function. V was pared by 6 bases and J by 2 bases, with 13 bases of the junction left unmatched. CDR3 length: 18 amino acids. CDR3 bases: TGCGCCAGCAGATCATCCTCGGGACTAGCGATGACCTACAATGAGCAGTTCTTC. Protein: CASRSSSGLAMTYNEQFF.

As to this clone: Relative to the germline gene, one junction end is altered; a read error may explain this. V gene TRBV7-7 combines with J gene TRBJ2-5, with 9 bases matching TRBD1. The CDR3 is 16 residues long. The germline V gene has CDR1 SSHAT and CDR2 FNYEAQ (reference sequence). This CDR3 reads CASSLAGTGKAETQYF. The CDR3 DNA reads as TGTGCTAGCAGCTTAGCCGGGACAGGGAAGGCAGAGACCCAGTACTTC. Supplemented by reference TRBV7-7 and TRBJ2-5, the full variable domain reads GAGVSQSPRYKVTKRGQDVTLRCDPISSHATLYWYQQALGQGPEFLTYFNYEAQPDKSGLPSDRFSAERPEGSISTLTIQRTEQRDSAMYRCASSLAGTGKAETQYFGPGTRLLVL.

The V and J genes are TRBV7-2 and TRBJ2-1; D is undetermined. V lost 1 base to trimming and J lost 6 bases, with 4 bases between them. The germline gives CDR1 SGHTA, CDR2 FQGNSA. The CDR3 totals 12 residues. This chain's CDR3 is CASSLVSNEQFF. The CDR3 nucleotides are TGTGCCAGCAGCTTAGTGAGCAATGAGCAGTTCTTC.

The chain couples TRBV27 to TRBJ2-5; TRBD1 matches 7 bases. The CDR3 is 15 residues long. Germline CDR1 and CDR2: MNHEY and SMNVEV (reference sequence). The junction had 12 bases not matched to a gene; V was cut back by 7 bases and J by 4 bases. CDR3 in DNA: TGTGCCAGCATCCCCTTCGACAGGGTCCGAGAGACCCAGTACTTC. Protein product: CASIPFDRVRETQYF.

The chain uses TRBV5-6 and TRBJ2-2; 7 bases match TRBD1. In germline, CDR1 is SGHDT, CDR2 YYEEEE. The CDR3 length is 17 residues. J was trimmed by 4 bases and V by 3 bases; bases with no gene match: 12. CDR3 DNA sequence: TGTGCCAGCAGCTGGGTGGGGACGACAGGGCCCACCGGGGAGCTGTTTTTT. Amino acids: CASSWVGTTGPTGELFF.

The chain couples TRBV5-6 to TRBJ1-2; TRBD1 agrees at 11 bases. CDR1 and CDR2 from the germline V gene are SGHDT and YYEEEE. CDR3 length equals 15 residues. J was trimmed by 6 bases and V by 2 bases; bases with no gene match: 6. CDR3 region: CASSFRDRGSHGYTF. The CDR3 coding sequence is TGTGCCAGCAGCTTCCGGGACAGGGGGTCTCATGGCTACACCTTC.